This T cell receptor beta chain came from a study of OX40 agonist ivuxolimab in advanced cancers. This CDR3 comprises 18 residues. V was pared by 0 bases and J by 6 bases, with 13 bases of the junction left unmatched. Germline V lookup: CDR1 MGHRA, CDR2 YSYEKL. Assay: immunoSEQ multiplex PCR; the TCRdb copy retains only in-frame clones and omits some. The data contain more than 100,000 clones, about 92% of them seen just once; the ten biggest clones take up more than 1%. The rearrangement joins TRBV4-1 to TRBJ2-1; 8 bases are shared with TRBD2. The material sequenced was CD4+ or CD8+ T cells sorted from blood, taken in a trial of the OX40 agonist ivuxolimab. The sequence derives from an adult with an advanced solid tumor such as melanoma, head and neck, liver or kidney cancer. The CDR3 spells CASSQERFGTSIRNEQFF. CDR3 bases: TGCGCCAGCAGCCAAGAAAGGTTCGGGACTAGTATACGCAATGAGCAGTTCTTC.